Listed here are 27 T cell receptor beta chains from one sample, sequenced in a study of Ad26.COV2.S vaccination and SARS-CoV-2 variants. Clones were sequenced by immunoSEQ multiplex PCR, and TCRdb holds only the in-frame ones, with some missing. The repertoire includes more than 300,000 clones, 86% of them detected once, and around 10% sits in the top ten. Noted treatment: 19 received Ad26.COV2.S at low or high dose, single or two shots; about 5 received placebo; per-sample allocation not given. Day 63 after the first vaccine or placebo injection was the time point for sampling. Source: peripheral blood, taken in a trial of Ad26.COV2.S vaccine versus placebo. Receptors originate from a person between 18 and 59 years old who received the Ad26.COV2.S COVID-19 vaccine or a placebo.

V and J are TRBV7-2 and TRBJ1-1; D gene ambiguous. CDR1 is SGHTA, CDR2 FQGNSA, per germline. CDR3 size: 14 residues. V was trimmed by 2 bases and J by 0 bases, leaving 7 bases between them. The CDR3 loop reads CASSLQNMNTEAFF. The DNA of the CDR3 is TGTGCCAGCAGCTTACAGAACATGAACACTGAAGCTTTCTTT.

The chain combines TRBV19 with TRBJ2-1, with 7 nucleotides matching TRBD2. The CDR3 totals 15 residues. Germline loops: CDR1 LNHDA, CDR2 SQIVND (reference sequence). Trimming removed 4 bases from V and 6 bases from J; junction bases left unmatched: 9. CDR3 nucleotides: TGTGCCAGTAGTACTCGGGGAGGGTTCGGCAATGAGCAGTTCTTC. This sequence encodes CASSTRGGFGNEQFF. The full variable domain, completed using reference TRBV19 and TRBJ2-1, is DGGITQSPKYLFRKEGQNVTLSCEQNLNHDAMYWYRQDPGQGLRLIYYSQIVNDFQKGDIAEGYSVSREKKESFPLTVTSAQKNPTAFYLCASSTRGGFGNEQFFGPGTRLTVL.

The rearrangement joins TRBV5-1 to TRBJ2-7; possible D gene TRBD2, 6 bases. The germline V and J ends were trimmed by 2 bases and 5 bases, with 23 bases remaining between them. This CDR3 has 17 amino acids. Germline loops: CDR1 SGHRS, CDR2 YFSETQ. CDR3 DNA sequence: TGCGCCAGCAGCTTTCGGTCGGGAGACGGGAGATTGCACGAGCAGTACTTC. Encoded protein: CASSFRSGDGRLHEQYF.

Comments on this clone: Other DNA sequences within the sample encode an identical CDR3. V gene TRBV28 combines with J gene TRBJ2-7, with D perhaps being TRBD1 or TRBD2 (5 bases each). V was cut by 6 bases and J by 2 bases, with 8 bases left in between. The CDR3 consists of 12 residues. CDR1 MDHEN and CDR2 SYDVKM come from the germline V gene. CDR3 sequence reads: CASSRGTYEQYF. The CDR3 nucleotides read TGTGCCAGCAGCCGGGGCACCTACGAGCAGTACTTC.

This clone was counted a single time. This chain connects TRBV7-2 to TRBJ2-3; 11 nucleotides line up with TRBD2. The CDR3 is 17 residues long. Germline V gives CDR1 SGHTA, CDR2 FQGNSA. V lost 2 bases, J lost 3 bases, and 7 bases stayed unmatched. CDR3 sequence reads: CASSLPSGGTFTDTQYF. CDR3 bases: TGTGCCAGCAGCTTACCTAGCGGGGGGACGTTTACAGATACGCAGTATTTT.

In nucleotides, the CDR3 is TGTGCCAGCAGCCCCCGGATGGGACACGTTTTGACCAACGTCCTGACTTTC. The encoded protein is CASSPRMGHVLTNVLTF. The rearrangement uses TRBV9 and TRBJ2-6; possible D gene TRBD1, 6 bases. V was pared by 4 bases and J by 8 bases, with 22 bases between. This CDR3 contains 17 residues. The germline gives CDR1 SGDLS, CDR2 YYNGEE.

V and J are TRBV28 and TRBJ2-2; D possibly corresponds to TRBD1 (5 bases). This CDR3 is built from 14 residues. Germline V gives CDR1 MDHEN, CDR2 SYDVKM. Trimming cost V 3 bases and J 7 bases, with 12 bases left between them. CDR3 sequence reads: CASSFSGLGGELFF. The CDR3 nucleotides read TGTGCCAGCAGTTTTTCAGGGCTGGGCGGGGAGCTGTTTTTT.

The rearrangement joins TRBV19 to TRBJ2-2; 9 positions match TRBD2. The CDR3 spans 16 residues. Germline loops: CDR1 LNHDA, CDR2 SQIVND (reference sequence). Losses at the gene ends were 4 bases for V and 1 base for J; bases not matched to a gene: 4. The CDR3 coding sequence is TGTGCCAGTAGTAGGGGACTAGCTCAGAACACCGGGGAGCTGTTTTTT. Residues: CASSRGLAQNTGELFF.

The V gene is TRBV4-1, the J gene TRBJ2-7, with 7 bases identical to TRBD1. The length of the CDR3 is 15 residues. Trimming took 3 bases from V and 0 from J; bases not matched to a gene: 5. CDR1 MGHRA and CDR2 YSYEKL come from the germline V gene. CDR3 sequence: CASSQQQGYSYEQYF. The DNA of the CDR3 is TGCGCCAGCAGCCAGCAACAGGGGTACTCCTACGAGCAGTACTTC.

V and J are TRBV28 and TRBJ2-7; 7 bases match TRBD1. Trimming removed 7 bases from V and 4 bases from J; junction bases left unmatched: 13. This CDR3 is built from 15 residues. CDR1 and CDR2 from the germline V gene are MDHEN and SYDVKM. The CDR3 bases are TGTGCCAGCATTCCTAACAGGGGCGCAGGATACGAGCAGTACTTC. Amino acid sequence: CASIPNRGAGYEQYF.

The chain employs TRBV7-9 and TRBJ1-6; no clear D gene. Trimming took off 5 bases at V and 9 bases at J, with 17 bases between the two ends. Germline-derived CDR1 and CDR2 are SEHNR and FQNEAQ (reference sequence). This CDR3 contains 15 residues. As DNA, the CDR3 is TGTGCCAGCAGCCTACAGTCCCCCCGGGGTTCACCCCTCCACTTT. Translated, it gives CASSLQSPRGSPLHF. Full variable domain (outside the CDR3, taken from reference TRBV7-9 and TRBJ1-6): DTGVSQNPRHKITKRGQNVTFRCDPISEHNRLYWYRQTLGQGPEFLTYFQNEAQLEKSRLLSDRFSAERPKGSFSTLEIQRTEQGDSAMYLCASSLQSPRGSPLHFGNGTRLTVT.

This chain links TRBV5-1 with TRBJ2-7; 11 bases map to TRBD2. Looked up from germline, CDR1 is SGHRS and CDR2 is YFSETQ. J gave up 3 bases and V 2 bases, and 4 bases lay outside the gene matches. The CDR3 has 15 residues. The CDR3 here is CASSLTSGSRYEQYF. The CDR3 bases are TGCGCCAGCAGCTTAACTAGCGGGAGCCGCTACGAGCAGTACTTC.

The chain links TRBV6-1 to TRBJ1-5; no firm D call. Germline assignment: CDR1 MNHNS and CDR2 SASEGT. The CDR3 runs to 16 residues. The V and J ends lost 4 bases and 0 bases respectively, with 13 bases between them. The CDR3 coding sequence is TGTGCCAGCAGTGGGCTACCGGGAGGTAGCAATCAGCCCCAGCATTTT. This sequence encodes CASSGLPGGSNQPQHF.

V is TRBV7-9 and J is TRBJ2-5, with D uncertain. Trimming removed 1 base from V and 5 bases from J, with 11 bases in between. The CDR3 has 14 amino acids. Germline CDR1 is SEHNR and CDR2 is FQNEAQ (reference sequence). The CDR3 spells CASSLGQVHETQYF. The CDR3, as DNA: TGTGCCAGCAGCTTAGGGCAGGTTCATGAGACCCAGTACTTC.

This chain connects TRBV27 to TRBJ2-1, with D perhaps being TRBD1 or TRBD2 (5 bases each). In germline, CDR1 is MNHEY, CDR2 SMNVEV (reference sequence). The CDR3 is 15 amino acids. With 2 bases removed from V and 15 bases from J, the gap between germline ends came to 23 bases. The CDR3 sequence: CASSLRRDLSSPRFF. CDR3 DNA sequence: TGTGCCAGCAGTTTACGCCGGGACCTCTCCTCCCCGCGGTTCTTC.

This sequence joins TRBV9 and TRBJ1-5; 9 bases fit TRBD1. Germline loops: CDR1 SGDLS, CDR2 YYNGEE. The ends lost 7 bases at V and 4 bases at J; junction bases unmatched: 6. The CDR3 is 14 residues long. The CDR3 bases are TGTGCCAGCGGGGGACAGGGCGGGAATCAGCCCCAGCATTTT. Its protein product is CASGGQGGNQPQHF.

The rearrangement joins TRBV18 to TRBJ2-6, with D hard to call. Germline values: CDR1 KGHSH, CDR2 LQKENI. This CDR3 has 15 residues. V dropped 10 bases and J dropped 0 bases, with 13 bases sitting between them. In DNA form, the CDR3 reads TGTGCCATTGGACCAGAAAACTCTGGGGCCAACGTCCTGACTTTC. This sequence encodes CAIGPENSGANVLTF.

This chain uses TRBV5-1 with TRBJ2-5, with TRBD1 matching over 9 bases. With V trimmed by 4 bases and J by 1 base, 8 bases remained unmatched. The CDR3 has 16 amino acids. The germline V gene has CDR1 SGHRS and CDR2 YFSETQ. CDR3 DNA: TGCGCCAGCAGCCCCGGAGACAGGGGGTCCCAAGAGACCCAGTACTTC. Translated: CASSPGDRGSQETQYF. Full variable domain (outside the CDR3, taken from reference TRBV5-1 and TRBJ2-5): KAGVTQTPRYLIKTRGQQVTLSCSPISGHRSVSWYQQTPGQGLQFLFEYFSETQRNKGNFPGRFSGRQFSNSRSEMNVSTLELGDSALYLCASSPGDRGSQETQYFGPGTRLLVL.

The chain combines TRBV4-1 with TRBJ2-7, with 7 bases aligning to TRBD1. The ends lost 3 bases at V and 2 bases at J; junction bases unmatched: 7. Germline V gives CDR1 MGHRA, CDR2 YSYEKL. CDR3 length: 15 residues. CDR3 in DNA: TGCGCCAGCAGCCAGGGACAGACAGGGACCTACGAGCAGTACTTC. Translation: CASSQGQTGTYEQYF.

This clone was seen a handful of times. This chain uses TRBV5-4 with TRBJ1-1; D is undetermined. Germline V lookup: CDR1 SGHNT, CDR2 YYREEE (reference sequence). V dropped 0 bases and J dropped 1 base, with 7 bases sitting between them. There are 14 residues in the CDR3. Here the CDR3 reads CASSLARANTEAFF. CDR3 nucleotide sequence: TGTGCCAGCAGCTTGGCCCGGGCGAACACTGAAGCTTTCTTT.

This chain uses TRBV7-2 with TRBJ2-3; D is uncertain. The ends were cut back, 4 bases at V and 5 bases at J, with 19 bases in the middle. CDR1 is SGHTA, CDR2 FQGNSA, per germline. This CDR3 is built from 16 residues. CDR3 nucleotide sequence: TGTGCCAGCAGCTCGTCGGTGCAGGTCGGGCTAGATACGCAGTATTTT. This encodes CASSSSVQVGLDTQYF.

The chain joins TRBV11-2 to TRBJ2-7, with 9 bases identical to TRBD2. J gave up 5 bases and V 5 bases, and 10 bases lay outside the gene matches. CDR3 size: 15 residues. The V gene's germline CDR1 is SGHAT and CDR2 FQNNGV. CDR3 sequence (DNA): TGTGCCAGCAGCGCGGGGGCTAGCGGGGCGCACGAGCAGTACTTC. Translation gives CASSAGASGAHEQYF.

The rearrangement uses TRBV7-2 and TRBJ2-3; no clear D gene. Germline CDR1 and CDR2: SGHTA and FQGNSA. Between the trimmed V and J ends, which lost 5 bases and 0 bases, there was a span of 12 bases. This CDR3 is 15 amino acids long. In DNA form, the CDR3 reads TGTGCCAGCAGCCCAGGCGCAGTTAGCACAGATACGCAGTATTTT. Its translation: CASSPGAVSTDTQYF. Together with reference TRBV7-2 and TRBJ2-3, the CDR3 gives the full variable domain: GAGVSQSPSNKVTEKGKDVELRCDPISGHTALYWYRQSLGQGLEFLIYFQGNSAPDKSGLPSDRFSAERTGGSVSTLTIQRTQQEDSAVYLCASSPGAVSTDTQYFGPGTRLTVL.

The chain couples TRBV27 to TRBJ2-2; possibly TRBD2 for D (5 bases). The CDR3 covers 13 residues. The germline V gene has CDR1 MNHEY and CDR2 SMNVEV (reference sequence). V shed 5 bases and J shed 4 bases, with 8 bases lying between them. The DNA of the CDR3 is TGTGCCAGCAGTCGGGGTGGCACCGGGGAGCTGTTTTTT. Translated, it gives CASSRGGTGELFF.

The chain links TRBV5-1 to TRBJ2-2, with D possibly being TRBD2 (5 bases). The CDR3 covers 14 residues. Germline V CDR1 and CDR2: SGHRS, YFSETQ. V was clipped by 5 bases and J by 0 bases, with 8 bases between them. The CDR3 DNA reads TGCGCCAGCAGAACTAGTCCGAACACCGGGGAGCTGTTTTTT. It encodes CASRTSPNTGELFF.

The V call is TRBV13, the J call TRBJ1-2; 9 nucleotides agree with TRBD1. CDR1 PRHDT and CDR2 FYEKMQ come from the germline V gene (reference sequence). V lost 5 bases, J lost 3 bases, and 10 bases stayed unmatched. The CDR3 loop spans 16 amino acids. CDR3: CASSELQGARDYGYTF. The DNA for the CDR3 is TGTGCCAGCAGCGAACTACAGGGGGCGCGGGACTATGGCTACACCTTC.

The rearrangement uses TRBV9 and TRBJ2-2; 10 nucleotides agree with TRBD1. After removal of 2 bases from V and 6 bases from J, the junction contained 1 base not matched to a gene. The CDR3 has 14 residues. From germline, CDR1 is SGDLS and CDR2 YYNGEE. CDR3 in amino acids: CASSVDRGPGELFF. CDR3 coding DNA: TGTGCCAGCAGCGTTGACAGGGGGCCCGGGGAGCTGTTTTTT.